Below are 28 T cell receptor beta chains sequenced from a single sample in a study of T cells in localized non-small cell lung cancer. Libraries were prepared by immunoSEQ multiplex PCR; TCRdb keeps only in-frame clonotypes and omits some of them. The sample gives about 40,000 clones, 81% of which show up once; approximately 7% is in the top ten. Sequencing used peripheral blood mononuclear cells, obtained before any cancer treatment. The receptors stem from an older male donor with stage II lung adenocarcinoma.

V is TRBV28 and J is TRBJ1-5; D is perhaps TRBD1 (6 bases). The V gene's germline CDR1 is MDHEN and CDR2 SYDVKM. The CDR3 contains 14 residues. V shed 1 base and J shed 6 bases, with 10 bases lying between them. The CDR3 region is CASSLFGGPQPQHF. The CDR3 DNA reads TGTGCCAGCAGTTTATTCGGGGGGCCTCAGCCCCAGCATTTT.

This chain uses TRBV18 with TRBJ1-3; D remains ambiguous. V lost 1 base, J lost 7 bases, and 8 bases lay in between. The CDR3 runs to 13 residues. Germline V gene data show CDR1 as KGHSH and CDR2 as LQKENI. CDR3 sequence reads: CASSPQWENTIYF. The CDR3 nucleotides read TGTGCCAGCTCACCACAATGGGAGAACACCATATATTTT. Combining the CDR3 with reference TRBV18 and TRBJ1-3 gives the whole variable domain NAGVMQNPRHLVRRRGQEARLRCSPMKGHSHVYWYRQLPEEGLKFMVYLQKENIIDESGMPKERFSAEFPKEGPSILRIQQVVRGDSAAYFCASSPQWENTIYFGEGSWLTVV.

The V gene is TRBV19, the J gene TRBJ1-2; D gene uncertain. Germline CDR1 and CDR2: LNHDA and SQIVND (reference sequence). V was pared by 6 bases and J by 3 bases, with 8 bases between. The CDR3 is made up of 12 amino acids. The CDR3 loop is CASRELYYGYTF. The CDR3 bases are TGTGCCAGTAGAGAGTTGTACTATGGCTACACCTTC.

V gene TRBV7-6 combines with J gene TRBJ1-1; D uncertain. V was trimmed by 0 bases and J by 6 bases, leaving 20 bases between them. The CDR3 has 17 amino acids. Germline CDR1 is SGHVS and CDR2 is FNYEAQ. DNA of the CDR3: TGTGCCAGCAGCTTAGCCCCAACGGCGGCAGTGAGGGCTGAAGCTTTCTTT. As protein: CASSLAPTAAVRAEAFF.

J is TRBJ1-1 and V is TRBV28; maybe TRBD1 (6 bases). In germline, CDR1 is MDHEN, CDR2 SYDVKM. Trimming pared 5 bases from V and 5 bases from J, leaving 12 bases between. The length of the CDR3 is 13 residues. CDR3 DNA sequence: TGTGCCAGCAGTCGATATACAGGGACTGAAGCTTTCTTT. Translation: CASSRYTGTEAFF.

This clone was seen once. The rearrangement joins TRBV6-6 to TRBJ2-1; D unclear. Trimming took off 6 bases at V and 6 bases at J, with 9 bases between the two ends. CDR1 is MNHNY, CDR2 SVGAGI, per germline (reference sequence). The CDR3 totals 12 residues. CDR3 residues: CASSPNFNEQFF. The DNA for the CDR3 is TGTGCCAGCAGCCCCAATTTCAATGAGCAGTTCTTC.

The chain combines TRBV20-1 with TRBJ1-1; 7 bases are shared with TRBD1. The CDR3 is made up of 9 amino acids. Looked up from germline, CDR1 is DFQATT and CDR2 is SNEGSKA (reference sequence). CDR3 nucleotide sequence: TGCAGAACAGACAGGGAGGCTTTCTTT. Its translation: CRTDREAFF.

This clone was counted a few times. The V gene is TRBV10-3, the J gene TRBJ2-5, with D perhaps TRBD2 (6 bases). The CDR3 length is 15 residues. Deletions cut 4 bases from V and 2 bases from J, with 14 bases between. Germline-derived CDR1 and CDR2 are ENHRY and SYGVKD. CDR3 region: CAISGGLVGQETQYF. CDR3 nucleotide sequence: TGTGCCATCAGTGGGGGACTGGTGGGGCAAGAGACCCAGTACTTC.

The chain has TRBV18 and TRBJ1-5; possible D gene TRBD1, 5 bases. CDR1 KGHSH and CDR2 LQKENI come from the germline V gene. Trimming pared 1 base from V and 5 bases from J, leaving 9 bases between. This CDR3 contains 14 residues. CDR3 sequence: CASSPRGVDQPQHF. CDR3 sequence (DNA): TGTGCCAGCTCACCACGGGGGGTCGATCAGCCCCAGCATTTT.

This sequence joins TRBV15 and TRBJ2-3, with D perhaps assigned TRBD1 or TRBD2 (5 bases each). The CDR3 has 15 residues. The V gene lost 0 bases and the J gene lost 5 bases, with 12 bases spanning the gap. CDR1 and CDR2 (germline): LNHNV, YYDKDF (reference sequence). This CDR3 reads CATSREGVAGDTQYF. Written as DNA, the CDR3 is TGTGCCACCAGCAGAGAGGGGGTAGCCGGAGATACGCAGTATTTT.

The V call is TRBV10-3, the J call TRBJ1-6; no clear D gene. The germline V and J ends were trimmed by 4 bases and 8 bases, with 6 bases remaining between them. Germline CDR1 ENHRY, CDR2 SYGVKD. The CDR3 runs to 12 residues. This chain's CDR3 is CAISVGDSPLHF. CDR3 sequence (DNA): TGTGCCATCAGTGTTGGCGATTCACCCCTCCACTTT.

The V call is TRBV9, the J call TRBJ1-2; D is uncertain. V was clipped by 3 bases and J by 8 bases, with 17 bases between them. Germline V gives CDR1 SGDLS, CDR2 YYNGEE. There are 14 residues in the CDR3. CDR3 bases: TGTGCCAGCAGCGCCCCGTTAATAAGGATAGGCTACACCTTC. Its translation: CASSAPLIRIGYTF.

This clone was observed once. The rearrangement uses TRBV19 and TRBJ2-1, with TRBD2 matching 10 bases. The germline gives CDR1 LNHDA, CDR2 SQIVND (reference sequence). Trimming cost V 6 bases and J 6 bases; bases outside gene matches: 11. The CDR3 runs to 16 residues. The CDR3 reads CASRARASGRGNEQFF. CDR3 nucleotide sequence: TGTGCCAGTAGGGCACGAGCTAGCGGGAGAGGCAATGAGCAGTTCTTC.

The chain joins TRBV30 to TRBJ1-6; D gene unclear. Germline V gives CDR1 GTSNPN, CDR2 SVGIG (reference sequence). The ends were cut back, 0 bases at V and 9 bases at J, with 15 bases in the middle. The CDR3 covers 15 residues. The CDR3 spells CAWSVKTAGGSPLHF. As DNA, the CDR3 is TGTGCCTGGAGTGTAAAGACGGCCGGCGGTTCACCCCTCCACTTT.

The CDR3 nucleotides are TGTGCCAGTGGAGAGGGCAGTTCGTACCAAGAGACCCAGTACTTC. Protein product: CASGEGSSYQETQYF. The chain has TRBV19 and TRBJ2-5; the D gene is possibly TRBD2 (5 bases). Per the germline V gene, CDR1 is LNHDA and CDR2 is SQIVND (reference sequence). The V and J ends lost 8 bases and 0 bases respectively, with 16 bases between them. The CDR3 loop spans 15 amino acids.

This clone was found once. The CDR3 bases are TGTGCCAGCAGCTTAGATAAAACCCGGACAGATACGCAGTATTTT. Translation gives CASSLDKTRTDTQYF. This sequence joins TRBV11-2 and TRBJ2-3; D remains ambiguous. The V gene lost 0 bases and the J gene lost 3 bases, with 10 bases spanning the gap. Per the germline V gene, CDR1 is SGHAT and CDR2 is FQNNGV. The CDR3 loop spans 15 amino acids.

This chain connects TRBV27 to TRBJ2-5, with a possible D match to TRBD2 (5 bases). The CDR3 sequence is 15 residues long. The germline V gene encodes CDR1 MNHEY and CDR2 SMNVEV (reference sequence). Trimming stripped 6 bases from V and 5 bases from J, with 19 bases between. The CDR3 is CASRLRAARGETQYF. CDR3 bases: TGTGCCAGCAGACTTCGGGCCGCCCGCGGGGAGACCCAGTACTTC.

The chain joins TRBV10-3 to TRBJ2-1; TRBD1 matches at 12 bases. The CDR3 contains 13 residues. CDR1 and CDR2 (germline): ENHRY, SYGVKD. V shed 7 bases and J 9 bases; nucleotides not matched to a gene: 4. DNA for the CDR3: TGTGCCATCAAGGGACAGGGGGCTAGTGAGCAGTTCTTC. It encodes CAIKGQGASEQFF.

The genes are TRBV19 and TRBJ1-5; D gene uncertain. The CDR3 covers 15 residues. V lost 1 base and J lost 8, with 15 bases in between. From germline, CDR1 is LNHDA and CDR2 SQIVND (reference sequence). The CDR3 coding sequence is TGTGCCAGTAGTATAGGGGAACCTACTTTGGAGCCCCAGCATTTT. Protein: CASSIGEPTLEPQHF.

This clone is labeled medium-sized (0.01 to 0.1%). CDR3 nucleotides: TGTGCCAGCAGTGAGGCCGGAGAAGAGACCCAGTACTTC. It codes for CASSEAGEETQYF. The V and J genes are TRBV2 and TRBJ2-5; D remains unclear. Germline-derived CDR1 and CDR2 are SNHLY and FYNNEI. This CDR3 region has 13 residues. Trimming took off 3 bases at V and 3 bases at J, with 8 bases between the two ends.

CDR3 coding DNA: TGCGCCAGCAGCTGGGACAGTTCCTATGGCTACACCTTC. Protein product: CASSWDSSYGYTF. The gene calls are TRBV5-1 and TRBJ1-2; the match to TRBD1 covers 7 bases. Per germline, CDR1 SGHRS and CDR2 YFSETQ. This CDR3 has 13 residues. J gave up 4 bases and V 3 bases, and 3 bases lay outside the gene matches.

J is TRBJ2-5 and V is TRBV7-2; 11 positions agree with TRBD2. The V gene's germline CDR1 is SGHTA and CDR2 FQGNSA. The CDR3 extends over 15 amino acids. After removal of 3 bases from V and 4 bases from J, the junction contained 4 bases not matched to a gene. DNA for the CDR3: TGTGCCAGCAGCTTTAGCGGGGGGGAGAGAGAGACCCAGTACTTC. Its translation is CASSFSGGERETQYF. The variable domain in full, with the rest retrieved from reference TRBV7-2 and TRBJ2-5, is GAGVSQSPSNKVTEKGKDVELRCDPISGHTALYWYRQSLGQGLEFLIYFQGNSAPDKSGLPSDRFSAERTGGSVSTLTIQRTQQEDSAVYLCASSFSGGERETQYFGPGTRLLVL.

The rearrangement joins TRBV6-1 to TRBJ1-1, with unresolved D. Germline V gene sequence: CDR1 MNHNS, CDR2 SASEGT. The CDR3 loop spans 15 amino acids. The ends were cut back, 3 bases at V and 1 base at J, with 12 bases in the middle. CDR3: CASSERKQSNTEAFF. CDR3 in DNA: TGTGCCAGCAGTGAGAGAAAACAGTCGAACACTGAAGCTTTCTTT.

This chain connects TRBV7-7 to TRBJ2-3, with D uncertain. V dropped 1 base and J dropped 1 base, with 6 bases sitting between them. The germline V gene has CDR1 SSHAT and CDR2 FNYEAQ (reference sequence). This CDR3 has 14 amino acids. In nucleotides, the CDR3 is TGTGCCAGCAGCTTAGGGGTCGGCACAGATACGCAGTATTTT. Residues: CASSLGVGTDTQYF.

CDR3: CASSPSSGSFNEQFF. DNA for the CDR3: TGCGCCAGCAGCCCCTCTAGCGGGAGTTTTAATGAGCAGTTCTTC. This chain joins TRBV5-1 and TRBJ2-1; 10 bases line up with TRBD2. This CDR3 spans 15 amino acids. V was pared by 4 bases and J by 7 bases, with 8 bases of the junction left unmatched. Germline V gene sequence: CDR1 SGHRS, CDR2 YFSETQ.

The chain couples TRBV10-1 to TRBJ2-5, with D unclear. CDR1 is WNHNN, CDR2 SYGVQD, per germline (reference sequence). The CDR3 loop spans 16 amino acids. Deletions cut 0 bases from V and 5 bases from J, with 16 bases between. CDR3 protein: CASSESTFLGWETQYF. The CDR3 DNA reads TGCGCCAGCAGTGAGTCGACGTTTTTGGGGTGGGAGACCCAGTACTTC.

The rearrangement joins TRBV27 to TRBJ2-7; no definite D call. Per the germline V gene, CDR1 is MNHEY and CDR2 is SMNVEV (reference sequence). Trimming left V 2 bases short and J 4 bases short, with 12 bases between. The CDR3 length is 14 residues. The CDR3 loop reads CASSLRAPGYEQYF. The CDR3 nucleotides read TGTGCCAGCAGTTTAAGGGCTCCCGGATACGAGCAGTACTTC.

In its sample, this clone was seen once. The rearrangement uses TRBV28 and TRBJ1-3; 8 bases are shared with TRBD1. CDR3 length: 18 amino acids. Trimming removed 6 bases from V and 0 bases from J; junction bases left unmatched: 13. Germline loops: CDR1 MDHEN, CDR2 SYDVKM. CDR3: CASRPTPGTGTSGNTIYF. In nucleotides, the CDR3 is TGTGCCAGCAGACCAACTCCCGGGACAGGCACCTCTGGAAACACCATATATTTT.